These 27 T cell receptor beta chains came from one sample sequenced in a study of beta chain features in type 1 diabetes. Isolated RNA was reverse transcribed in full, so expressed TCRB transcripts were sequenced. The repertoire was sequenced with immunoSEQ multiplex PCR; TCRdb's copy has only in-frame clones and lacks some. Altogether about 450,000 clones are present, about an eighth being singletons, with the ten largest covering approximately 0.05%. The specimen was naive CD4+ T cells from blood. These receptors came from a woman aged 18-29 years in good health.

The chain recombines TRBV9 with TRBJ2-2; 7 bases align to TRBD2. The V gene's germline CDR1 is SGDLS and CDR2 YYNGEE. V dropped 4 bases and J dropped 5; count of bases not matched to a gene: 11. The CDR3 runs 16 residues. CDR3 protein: CASSPVWGRATGELFF. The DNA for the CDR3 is TGTGCCAGCAGCCCGGTTTGGGGGAGGGCTACCGGGGAGCTGTTTTTT.

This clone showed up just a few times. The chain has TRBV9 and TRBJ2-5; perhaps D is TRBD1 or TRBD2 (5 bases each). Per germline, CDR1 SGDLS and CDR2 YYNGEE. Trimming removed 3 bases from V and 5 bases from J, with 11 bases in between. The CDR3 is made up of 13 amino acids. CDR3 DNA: TGTGCCAGCAGCGGAGGGGTGTCGGAGACCCAGTACTTC. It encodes CASSGGVSETQYF.

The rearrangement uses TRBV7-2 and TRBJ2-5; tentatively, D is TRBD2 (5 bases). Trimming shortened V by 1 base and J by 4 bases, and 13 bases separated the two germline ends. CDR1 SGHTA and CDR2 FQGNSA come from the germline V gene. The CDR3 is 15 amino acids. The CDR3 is CASSLGGPLRETQYF. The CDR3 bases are TGTGCCAGCAGCTTAGGCGGGCCGTTGAGAGAGACCCAGTACTTC.

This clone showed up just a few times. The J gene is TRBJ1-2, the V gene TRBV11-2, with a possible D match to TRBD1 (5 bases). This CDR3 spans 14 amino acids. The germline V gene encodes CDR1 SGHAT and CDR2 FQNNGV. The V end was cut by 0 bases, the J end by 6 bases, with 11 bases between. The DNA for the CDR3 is TGTGCCAGCAGCTTAGATTTGATCAGGGATGGCTACACCTTC. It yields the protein CASSLDLIRDGYTF. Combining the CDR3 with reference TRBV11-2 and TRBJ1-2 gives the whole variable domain EAGVAQSPRYKIIEKRQSVAFWCNPISGHATLYWYQQILGQGPKLLIQFQNNGVVDDSQLPKDRFSAERLKGVDSTLKIQPAKLEDSAVYLCASSLDLIRDGYTFGSGTRLTVV.

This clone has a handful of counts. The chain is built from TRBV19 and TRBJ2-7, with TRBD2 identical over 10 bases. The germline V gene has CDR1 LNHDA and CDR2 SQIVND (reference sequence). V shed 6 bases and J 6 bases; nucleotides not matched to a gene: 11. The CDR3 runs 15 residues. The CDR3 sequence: CASRASGSSLSEQYF. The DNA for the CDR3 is TGTGCCAGTAGAGCTAGCGGGAGCTCGCTCTCCGAGCAGTACTTC.

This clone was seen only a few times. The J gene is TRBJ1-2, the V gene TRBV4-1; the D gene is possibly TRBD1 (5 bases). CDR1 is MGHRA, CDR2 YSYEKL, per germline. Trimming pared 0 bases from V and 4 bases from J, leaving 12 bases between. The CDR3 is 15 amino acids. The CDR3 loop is CASSQEDRTLYGYTF. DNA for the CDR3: TGCGCCAGCAGCCAAGAAGACAGAACGCTCTATGGCTACACCTTC.

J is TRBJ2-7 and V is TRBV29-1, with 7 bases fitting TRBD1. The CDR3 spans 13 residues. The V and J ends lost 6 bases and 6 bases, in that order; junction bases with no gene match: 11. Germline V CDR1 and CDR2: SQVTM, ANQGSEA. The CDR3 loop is CSVARDREAEQYF. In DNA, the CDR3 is TGCAGCGTCGCCCGCGACAGGGAAGCCGAGCAGTACTTC.

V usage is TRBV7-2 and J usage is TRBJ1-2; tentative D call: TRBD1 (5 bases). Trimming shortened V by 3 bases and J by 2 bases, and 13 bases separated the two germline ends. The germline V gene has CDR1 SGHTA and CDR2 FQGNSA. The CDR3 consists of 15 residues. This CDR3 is CASSFQGYANYGYTF. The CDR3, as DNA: TGTGCCAGCAGCTTTCAGGGTTATGCCAACTATGGCTACACCTTC.

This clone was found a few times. As DNA, the CDR3 is TGTGCCAGCGGAAGACAGGGGGCAGTAGACGGATACACAGATACGCAGTATTTT. It yields the protein CASGRQGAVDGYTDTQYF. The chain joins TRBV4-2 to TRBJ2-3; 10 nucleotides align to TRBD1. The CDR3 runs to 18 residues. Trimming at V came to 8 bases and at J to 2 bases, leaving 16 bases not matched to a gene. Germline lookup yields CDR1 LGHNA and CDR2 YNFKEQ.

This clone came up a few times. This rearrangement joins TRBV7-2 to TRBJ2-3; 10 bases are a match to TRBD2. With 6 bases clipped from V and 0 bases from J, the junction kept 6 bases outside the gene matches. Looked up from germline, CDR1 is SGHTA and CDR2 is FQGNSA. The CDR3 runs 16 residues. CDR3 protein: CASRARLAGSTDTQYF. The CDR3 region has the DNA TGTGCCAGCAGGGCCCGACTAGCGGGTAGCACAGATACGCAGTATTTT.

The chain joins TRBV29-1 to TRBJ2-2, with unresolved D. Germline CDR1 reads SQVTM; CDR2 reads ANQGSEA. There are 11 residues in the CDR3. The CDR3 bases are TGCTCACTTCCCGCCCCCGGGGAGCTGTTTTTT. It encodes CSLPAPGELFF.

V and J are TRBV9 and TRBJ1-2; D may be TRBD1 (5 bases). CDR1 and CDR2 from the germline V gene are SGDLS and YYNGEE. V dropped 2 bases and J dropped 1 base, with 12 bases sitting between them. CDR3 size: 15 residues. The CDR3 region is CASSVRGSDNYGYTF. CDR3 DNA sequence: TGTGCCAGCAGCGTGAGGGGATCTGATAACTATGGCTACACCTTC.

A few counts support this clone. In DNA, the CDR3 is TGCGCCAGCAGCTTGATGTTGGCAGGGGAAGAGACCCAGTACTTC. It translates to CASSLMLAGEETQYF. This chain connects TRBV5-1 to TRBJ2-5; possible D gene TRBD1, 6 bases. Germline CDR1 is SGHRS and CDR2 is YFSETQ. The CDR3 has 15 residues. V gave up 1 base and J gave up 3 bases, with 13 bases separating them.

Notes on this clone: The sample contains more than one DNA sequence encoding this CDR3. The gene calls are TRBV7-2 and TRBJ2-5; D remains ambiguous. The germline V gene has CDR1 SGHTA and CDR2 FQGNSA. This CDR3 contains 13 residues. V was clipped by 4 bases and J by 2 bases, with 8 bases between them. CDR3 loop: CASSSTVQETQYF. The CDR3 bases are TGTGCCAGCAGCTCGACGGTACAAGAGACCCAGTACTTC.

The CDR3 sequence is CASSDSNEKLFF. The CDR3 DNA reads as TGTGCCAGCAGTGACAGTAATGAAAAACTGTTTTTT. The V call is TRBV2, the J call TRBJ1-4, with D uncertain. Trimming left V 3 bases short and J 4 bases short, with 3 bases between. CDR1 and CDR2 from the germline V gene are SNHLY and FYNNEI. There are 12 residues in the CDR3.

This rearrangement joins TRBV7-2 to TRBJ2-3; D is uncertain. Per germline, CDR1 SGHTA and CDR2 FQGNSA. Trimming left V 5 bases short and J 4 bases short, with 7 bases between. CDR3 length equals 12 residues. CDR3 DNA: TGTGCCAGCAGCCTCCCCCCAGATACGCAGTATTTT. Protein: CASSLPPDTQYF.

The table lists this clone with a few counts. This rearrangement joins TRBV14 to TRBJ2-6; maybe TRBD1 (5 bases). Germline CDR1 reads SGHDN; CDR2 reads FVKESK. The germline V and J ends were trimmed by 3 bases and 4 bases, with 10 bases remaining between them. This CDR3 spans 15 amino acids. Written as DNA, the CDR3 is TGTGCCAGCAGCCAGTCAGGGTCCGGGGCCAACGTCCTGACTTTC. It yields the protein CASSQSGSGANVLTF.

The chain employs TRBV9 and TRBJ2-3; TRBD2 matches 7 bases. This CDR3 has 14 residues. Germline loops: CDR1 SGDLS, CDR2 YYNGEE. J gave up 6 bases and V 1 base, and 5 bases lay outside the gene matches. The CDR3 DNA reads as TGTGCCAGCAGCGTATCCAGCGGGGTCGATACGCAGTATTTT. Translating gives CASSVSSGVDTQYF.

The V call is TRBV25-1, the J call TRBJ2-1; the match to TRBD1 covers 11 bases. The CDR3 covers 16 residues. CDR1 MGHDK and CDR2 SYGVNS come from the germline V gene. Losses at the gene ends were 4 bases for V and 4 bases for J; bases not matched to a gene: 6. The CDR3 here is CASSVLGQGGYNEQFF. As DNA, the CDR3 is TGTGCCAGCAGTGTCCTGGGACAGGGGGGATACAATGAGCAGTTCTTC. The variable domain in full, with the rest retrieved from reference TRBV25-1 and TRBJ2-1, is EADIYQTPRYLVIGTGKKITLECSQTMGHDKMYWYQQDPGMELHLIHYSYGVNSTEKGDLSSESTVSRIRTEHFPLTLESARPSHTSQYLCASSVLGQGGYNEQFFGPGTRLTVL.

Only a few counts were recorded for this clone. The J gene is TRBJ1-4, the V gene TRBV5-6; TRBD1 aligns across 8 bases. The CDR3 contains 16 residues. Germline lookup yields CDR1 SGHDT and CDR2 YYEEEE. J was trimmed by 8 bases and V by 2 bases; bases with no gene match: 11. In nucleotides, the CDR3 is TGTGCCAGCAGCTTAGGACAGGGAACAGCGGAAGAAAAACTGTTTTTT. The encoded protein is CASSLGQGTAEEKLFF.

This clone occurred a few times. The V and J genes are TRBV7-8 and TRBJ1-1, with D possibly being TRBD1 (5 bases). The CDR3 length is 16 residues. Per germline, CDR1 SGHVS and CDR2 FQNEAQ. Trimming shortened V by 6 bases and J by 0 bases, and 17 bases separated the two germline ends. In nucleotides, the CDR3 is TGTGCCAGCAGTCCAAAAGGGGACCAACTGAACACTGAAGCTTTCTTT. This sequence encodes CASSPKGDQLNTEAFF.

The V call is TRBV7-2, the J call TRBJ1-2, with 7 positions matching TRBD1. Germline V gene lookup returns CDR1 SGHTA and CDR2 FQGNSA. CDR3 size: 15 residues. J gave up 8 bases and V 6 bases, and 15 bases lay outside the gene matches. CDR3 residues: CASSPLRTGLEGYTF. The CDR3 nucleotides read TGTGCCAGCAGTCCACTACGGACAGGACTTGAGGGCTACACCTTC. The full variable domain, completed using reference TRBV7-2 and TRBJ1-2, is GAGVSQSPSNKVTEKGKDVELRCDPISGHTALYWYRQSLGQGLEFLIYFQGNSAPDKSGLPSDRFSAERTGGSVSTLTIQRTQQEDSAVYLCASSPLRTGLEGYTFGSGTRLTVV.

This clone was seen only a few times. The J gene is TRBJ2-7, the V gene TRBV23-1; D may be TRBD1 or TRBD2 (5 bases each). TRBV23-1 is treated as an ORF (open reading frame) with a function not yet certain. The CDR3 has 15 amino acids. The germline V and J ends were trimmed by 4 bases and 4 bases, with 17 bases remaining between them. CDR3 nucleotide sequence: TGCGCCAGCAGTCTACCCGGGACGGCCTTTTACGAGCAGTACGTC. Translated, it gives CASSLPGTAFYEQYV.

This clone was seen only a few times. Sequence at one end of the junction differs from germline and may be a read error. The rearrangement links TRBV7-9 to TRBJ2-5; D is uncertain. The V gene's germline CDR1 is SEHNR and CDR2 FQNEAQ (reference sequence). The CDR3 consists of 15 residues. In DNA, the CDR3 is TGTGCCAGCAGCGTAGCCTCGGTCGCCTTAGAGACCCAGTACTTC. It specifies CASSVASVALETQYF.

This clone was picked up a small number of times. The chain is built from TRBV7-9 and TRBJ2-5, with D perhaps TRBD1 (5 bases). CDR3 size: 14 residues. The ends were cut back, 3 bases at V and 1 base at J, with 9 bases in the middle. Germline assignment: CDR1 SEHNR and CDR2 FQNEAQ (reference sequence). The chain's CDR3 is CASSFGQGQETQYF. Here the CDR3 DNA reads TGTGCCAGCAGCTTTGGCCAGGGCCAAGAGACCCAGTACTTC.

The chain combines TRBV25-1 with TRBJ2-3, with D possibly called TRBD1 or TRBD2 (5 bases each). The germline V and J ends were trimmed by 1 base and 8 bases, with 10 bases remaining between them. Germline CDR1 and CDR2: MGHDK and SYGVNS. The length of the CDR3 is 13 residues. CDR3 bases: TGTGCCAGCAGTGAATCAAGAGGGGCTACGCAGTATTTT. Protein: CASSESRGATQYF. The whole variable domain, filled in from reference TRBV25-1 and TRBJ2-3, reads EADIYQTPRYLVIGTGKKITLECSQTMGHDKMYWYQQDPGMELHLIHYSYGVNSTEKGDLSSESTVSRIRTEHFPLTLESARPSHTSQYLCASSESRGATQYFGPGTRLTVL.

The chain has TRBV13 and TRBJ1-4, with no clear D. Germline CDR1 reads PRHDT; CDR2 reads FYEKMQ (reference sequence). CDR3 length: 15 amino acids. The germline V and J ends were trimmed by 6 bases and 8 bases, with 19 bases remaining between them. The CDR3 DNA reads TGTGCCAGCAGTCTTAGGCGGAAGGTCGGCGAAAAACTGTTTTTT. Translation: CASSLRRKVGEKLFF.